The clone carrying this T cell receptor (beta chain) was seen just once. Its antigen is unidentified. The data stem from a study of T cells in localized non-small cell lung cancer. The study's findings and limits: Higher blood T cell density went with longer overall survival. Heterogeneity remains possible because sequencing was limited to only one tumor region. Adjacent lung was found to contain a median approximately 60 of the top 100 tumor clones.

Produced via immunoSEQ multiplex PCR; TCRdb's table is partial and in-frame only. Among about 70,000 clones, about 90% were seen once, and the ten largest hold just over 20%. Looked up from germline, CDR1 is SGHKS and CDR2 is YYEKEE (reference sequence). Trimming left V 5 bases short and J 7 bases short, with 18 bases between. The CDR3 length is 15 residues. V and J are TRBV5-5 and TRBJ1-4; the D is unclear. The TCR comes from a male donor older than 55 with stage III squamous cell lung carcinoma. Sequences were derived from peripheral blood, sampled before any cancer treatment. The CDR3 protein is CASRSYQDGSEKLFF. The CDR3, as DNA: TGTGCCAGCAGATCGTATCAAGACGGTAGTGAAAAACTGTTTTTT.